This TCR beta chain was recorded in a study of cytomegalovirus exposure and HLA in healthy donors. This clone showed up just a few times. Its antigen is undetermined. CDR1 MGHRA and CDR2 YSYEKL come from the germline V gene. This CDR3 is built from 17 residues. Trimming removed 1 base from V and 5 bases from J; junction bases left unmatched: 6. With 60 Vbeta and 13 Jbeta primers, the PCR was carried out. Using immunoSEQ multiplex PCR, the repertoire was profiled, and TCRdb retains in-frame clones only, with some absent. This sample has about 140,000 clones, with around 73% found just once. Study conclusions and caveats: DRB1 showed the most TCR associations and HLA-C the fewest in a later analysis, as rates varied by HLA locus.

The sequence was collected from a woman in her thirties or forties in good health and CMV-seronegative. The chain recombines TRBV4-1 with TRBJ1-4; 11 nucleotides align to TRBD1. Input material: PBMCs. As DNA, the CDR3 is TGCGCCAGCAGCCAAGGGACAGGGGGCAGAAGAAATGAAAAACTGTTTTTT. The encoded protein is CASSQGTGGRRNEKLFF.